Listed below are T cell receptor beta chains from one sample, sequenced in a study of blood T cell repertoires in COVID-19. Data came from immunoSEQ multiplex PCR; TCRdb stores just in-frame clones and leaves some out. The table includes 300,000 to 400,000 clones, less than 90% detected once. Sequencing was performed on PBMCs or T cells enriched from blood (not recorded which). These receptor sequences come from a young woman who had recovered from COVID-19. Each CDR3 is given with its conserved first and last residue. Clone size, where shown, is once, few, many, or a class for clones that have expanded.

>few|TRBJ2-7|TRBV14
CASSHLPGQGAYEQYF
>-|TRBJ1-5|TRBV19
CASSLSPGSNQPQHF
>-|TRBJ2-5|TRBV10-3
CAIRGDRGETQYF
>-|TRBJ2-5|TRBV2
CASSEEGGTFQETQYF
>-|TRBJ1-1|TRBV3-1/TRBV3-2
CASSHLDRGREAFF
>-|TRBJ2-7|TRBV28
CASVGQGYEQYF
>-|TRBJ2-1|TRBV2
CASSAGVSSYNEQFF
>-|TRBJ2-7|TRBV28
CASSRPGQGTYEQYF
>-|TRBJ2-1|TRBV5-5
CASSLQILDNEQFF
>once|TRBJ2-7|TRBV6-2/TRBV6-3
CASSRTGTYEQYF
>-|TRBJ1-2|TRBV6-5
CASRGGELGYGYTF
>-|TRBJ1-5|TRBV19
CTSSIGQISNQPQHF
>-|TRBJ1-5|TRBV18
CASSEGQGVQPQHF
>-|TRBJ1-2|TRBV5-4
CASSPKPQGVAHGYTF
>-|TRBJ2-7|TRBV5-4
CASSSSGALYEQYF
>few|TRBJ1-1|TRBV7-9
CASSEPGQGEGTEAFF
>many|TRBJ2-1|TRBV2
CASSSWRDFRSYNEQFF
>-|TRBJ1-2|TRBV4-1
CASRRGASDGYTF
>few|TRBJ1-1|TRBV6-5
CASSLQGIEAFF
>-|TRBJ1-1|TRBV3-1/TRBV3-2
CASSPHRADGNTEAFF
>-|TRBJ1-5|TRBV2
CASSGSETRGPQYSNQPQHF
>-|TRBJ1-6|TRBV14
CASSQGQGLYYNSPLHF
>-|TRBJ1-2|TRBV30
CAWSEGASYGYTF
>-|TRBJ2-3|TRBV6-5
CASSLGEAGADTQYF
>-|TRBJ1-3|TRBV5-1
CASSFNTGGSGNTIYF
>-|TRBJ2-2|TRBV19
CASSMAGRTGELFF
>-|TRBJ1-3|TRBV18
CASSPGQPGSGNTIYF
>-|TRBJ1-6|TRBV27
CASNRLGDNSPLHF
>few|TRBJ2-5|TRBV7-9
CASSSTGNPLKTQYF
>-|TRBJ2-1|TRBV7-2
CANSLTSGGVDEQFF